The clone carrying this T cell receptor beta chain has at least ten counts. The data are from a study of molecular identifiers for immune sequencing clone quantification. The CDR3 covers 13 residues. The germline V gene has CDR1 LGHNA and CDR2 YSLEER. Trimming cost V 4 bases and J 4 bases, with 11 bases left between them. Listed TCR primers and previously described methods were used for bulk TCR libraries. In TCRdb, the PCR reads were re-called with MiXCR into one record per CDR3 protein. The data contain more than 300,000 distinct CDR3 sequences, about 20% of them seen just once; the ten biggest clones take up 0.81%.

Sequencing was performed on naive CD8+ T cells from blood, with Jurkat cell RNA spiked in. The subset is: FACS-sorted CD8+CD4-CCR7+CD45RA+ naive T cells. This chain uses TRBV4-3 with TRBJ2-7; D unresolved. This sequence originates from a human donor in good health. Some libraries in this study had Jurkat cell RNA spiked in. The CDR3 protein is CASSRGPSYEQYF. The CDR3 nucleotides are TGCGCCAGCAGCCGCGGACCGAGTTACGAGCAGTACTTC.